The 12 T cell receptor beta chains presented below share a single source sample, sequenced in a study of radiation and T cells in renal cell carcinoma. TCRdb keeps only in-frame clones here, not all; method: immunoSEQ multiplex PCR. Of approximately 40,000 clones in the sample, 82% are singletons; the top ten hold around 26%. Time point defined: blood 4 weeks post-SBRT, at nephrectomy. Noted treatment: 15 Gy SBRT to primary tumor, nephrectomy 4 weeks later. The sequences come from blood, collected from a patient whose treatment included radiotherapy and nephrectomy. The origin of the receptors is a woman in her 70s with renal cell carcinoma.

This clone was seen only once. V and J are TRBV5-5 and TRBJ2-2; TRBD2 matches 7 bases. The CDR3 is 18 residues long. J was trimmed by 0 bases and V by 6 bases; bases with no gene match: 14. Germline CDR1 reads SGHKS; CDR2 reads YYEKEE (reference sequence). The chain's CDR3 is CASTVRSGIWANTGELFF. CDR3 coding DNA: TGTGCCAGCACCGTTAGAAGCGGGATCTGGGCGAACACCGGGGAGCTGTTTTTT.

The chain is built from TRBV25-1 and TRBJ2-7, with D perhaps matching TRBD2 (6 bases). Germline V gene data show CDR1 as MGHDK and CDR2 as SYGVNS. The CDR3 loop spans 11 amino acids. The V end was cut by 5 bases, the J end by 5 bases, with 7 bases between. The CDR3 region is CASSRLDEQYF. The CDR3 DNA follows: TGTGCCAGCAGTCGACTAGACGAGCAGTACTTC.

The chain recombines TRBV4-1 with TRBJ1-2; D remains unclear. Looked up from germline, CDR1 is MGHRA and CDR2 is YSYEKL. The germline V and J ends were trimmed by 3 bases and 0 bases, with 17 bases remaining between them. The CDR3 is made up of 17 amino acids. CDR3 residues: CASSQAHGVIANYGYTF. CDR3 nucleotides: TGCGCCAGCAGCCAGGCACACGGGGTAATCGCTAACTATGGCTACACCTTC.

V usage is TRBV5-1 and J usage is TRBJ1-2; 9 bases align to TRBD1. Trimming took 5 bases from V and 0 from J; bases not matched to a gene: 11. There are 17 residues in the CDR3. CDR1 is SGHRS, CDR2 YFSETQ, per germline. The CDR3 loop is CASSSWTGEKSNYGYTF. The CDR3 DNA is TGCGCCAGCAGTTCTTGGACAGGGGAAAAATCTAACTATGGCTACACCTTC.

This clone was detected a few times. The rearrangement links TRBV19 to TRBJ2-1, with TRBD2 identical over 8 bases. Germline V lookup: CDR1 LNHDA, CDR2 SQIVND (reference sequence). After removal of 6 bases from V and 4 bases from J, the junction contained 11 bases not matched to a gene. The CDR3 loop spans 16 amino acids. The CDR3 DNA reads TGTGCCAGTAGACCACCGGGACTAGGGTCTTACAATGAGCAGTTCTTC. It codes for CASRPPGLGSYNEQFF.

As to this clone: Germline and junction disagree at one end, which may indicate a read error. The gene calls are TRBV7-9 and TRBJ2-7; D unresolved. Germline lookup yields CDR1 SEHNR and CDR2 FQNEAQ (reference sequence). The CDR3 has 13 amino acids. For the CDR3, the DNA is TGTGTCAGCAGCCCCTACGGAACCTACGAGCAGTACTTC. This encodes CVSSPYGTYEQYF.

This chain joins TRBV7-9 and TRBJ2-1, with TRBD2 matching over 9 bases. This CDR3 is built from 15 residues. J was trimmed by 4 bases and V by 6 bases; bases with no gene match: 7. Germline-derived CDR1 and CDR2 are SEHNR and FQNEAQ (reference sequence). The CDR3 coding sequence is TGTGCCAGCAGAGAAACTAGCGGGCTTTACAATGAGCAGTTCTTC. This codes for CASRETSGLYNEQFF.

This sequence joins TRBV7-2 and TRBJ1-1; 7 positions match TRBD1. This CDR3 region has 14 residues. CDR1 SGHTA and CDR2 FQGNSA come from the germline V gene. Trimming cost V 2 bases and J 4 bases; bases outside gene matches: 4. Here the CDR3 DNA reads TGTGCCAGCAGCTTACGACAGGGCTTCACTGAAGCTTTCTTT. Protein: CASSLRQGFTEAFF.

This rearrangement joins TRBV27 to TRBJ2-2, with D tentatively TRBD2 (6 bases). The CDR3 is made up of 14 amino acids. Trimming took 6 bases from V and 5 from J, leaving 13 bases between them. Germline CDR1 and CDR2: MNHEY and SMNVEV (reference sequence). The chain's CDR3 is CASRSGEGTGELFF. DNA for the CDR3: TGTGCCAGCAGGTCGGGAGAAGGGACCGGGGAGCTGTTTTTT.

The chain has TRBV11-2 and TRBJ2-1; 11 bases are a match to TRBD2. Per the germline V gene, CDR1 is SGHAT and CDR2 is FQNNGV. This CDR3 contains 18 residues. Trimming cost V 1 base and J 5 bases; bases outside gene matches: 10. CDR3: CASSLGGLAESWHNEQFF. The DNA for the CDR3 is TGTGCCAGCAGCTTAGGGGGACTAGCGGAGTCATGGCACAATGAGCAGTTCTTC.

Here the CDR3 reads CASLWSSQGGYTF. For the CDR3, the DNA is TGTGCCAGCCTTTGGTCGTCCCAAGGTGGCTACACCTTC. The V gene is TRBV6-1, the J gene TRBJ1-2; D not certain. Germline CDR1 and CDR2: MNHNS and SASEGT. The CDR3 has 13 residues. The V gene lost 8 bases and the J gene lost 7 bases, with 17 bases spanning the gap.

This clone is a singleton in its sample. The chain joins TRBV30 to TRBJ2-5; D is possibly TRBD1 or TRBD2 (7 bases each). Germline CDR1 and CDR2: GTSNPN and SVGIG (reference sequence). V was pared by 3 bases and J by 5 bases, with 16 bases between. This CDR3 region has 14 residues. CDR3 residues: CAWSQGGAVETQYF. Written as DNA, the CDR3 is TGTGCCTGGAGCCAGGGGGGGGCGGTGGAGACCCAGTACTTC.